Shown below are 22 T cell receptor beta chains from a single sample sequenced in a study of T cell responses to AZD1222 COVID-19 vaccine. Libraries were prepared by immunoSEQ multiplex PCR; TCRdb keeps only in-frame clonotypes and omits some of them. This sample has roughly 140,000 clones, with about 93% found just once. Sequenced material: peripheral blood, taken on day 0 of AZD1222 vaccination. The receptors originated from an adult in good health.

The J gene is TRBJ1-4, the V gene TRBV10-3, with a possible D match to TRBD1 (5 bases). Between the trimmed V and J ends, which lost 6 bases and 6 bases, there was a span of 14 bases. Germline V gene sequence: CDR1 ENHRY, CDR2 SYGVKD. CDR3 length equals 14 residues. CDR3 protein: CAISPRGADEKLFF. CDR3 sequence (DNA): TGTGCCATCAGCCCCCGAGGGGCTGATGAAAAACTGTTTTTT.

This chain links TRBV27 with TRBJ2-3; TRBD2 agrees at 10 bases. Germline trimming cut 2 bases from V and 5 bases from J; bases unmatched to any gene: 7. From germline, CDR1 is MNHEY and CDR2 SMNVEV (reference sequence). The CDR3 is 16 amino acids. The CDR3 DNA is TGTGCCAGCAGTTTACTTCTAGCGGGAGCGATAGATACGCAGTATTTT. Translation: CASSLLLAGAIDTQYF.

The chain uses TRBV28 and TRBJ1-6; 8 bases map to TRBD1. The CDR3 covers 17 residues. J was trimmed by 1 base and V by 5 bases; bases with no gene match: 7. From germline, CDR1 is MDHEN and CDR2 SYDVKM. The DNA for the CDR3 is TGTGCCAGCAGTCCAGGGGGCATTAAGTCCTATAATTCACCCCTCCACTTT. Residues: CASSPGGIKSYNSPLHF.

V gene TRBV11-2 combines with J gene TRBJ2-3, with D possibly matching TRBD2 (6 bases). Germline lookup yields CDR1 SGHAT and CDR2 FQNNGV. The CDR3 runs to 15 residues. V lost 5 bases and J 0 bases, leaving 12 bases between the germline ends. CDR3 residues: CASSQISGSTDTQYF. The CDR3 DNA sequence: TGTGCCAGCAGCCAAATTAGCGGTAGCACAGATACGCAGTATTTT.

V gene TRBV2 combines with J gene TRBJ2-7, with 8 nucleotides matching TRBD1. The CDR3 totals 13 residues. V was clipped by 4 bases and J by 7 bases; unmatched bases: 6. The germline gives CDR1 SNHLY, CDR2 FYNNEI. The chain's CDR3 is CASSGQGAGEQYF. The CDR3 nucleotides are TGTGCCAGCAGTGGCCAGGGGGCGGGTGAGCAGTACTTC.

V usage is TRBV28 and J usage is TRBJ2-1, with 8 nucleotides matching TRBD1. The CDR3 consists of 15 residues. Germline CDR1 is MDHEN and CDR2 is SYDVKM. V dropped 6 bases and J dropped 5; count of bases not matched to a gene: 9. CDR3 DNA: TGTGCCAGCAGCTCCGGACAGGGATGGGACAATGAGCAGTTCTTC. It is translated as CASSSGQGWDNEQFF.

The chain joins TRBV7-8 to TRBJ2-7, with D possibly TRBD1 on 5 matching bases. The CDR3 has 14 residues. Germline-derived CDR1 and CDR2 are SGHVS and FQNEAQ. V lost 5 bases and J lost 0, with 11 bases in between. CDR3 residues: CASSPQGSSYEQYF. The CDR3 region has the DNA TGTGCCAGCAGCCCCCAGGGAAGCTCCTACGAGCAGTACTTC.

The rearrangement links TRBV19 to TRBJ1-5, with 7 bases identical to TRBD1. The CDR3 has 15 residues. The junction had 4 bases not matched to a gene; V was cut back by 2 bases and J by 3 bases. CDR1 is LNHDA and CDR2 is SQIVND in the germline V gene (reference sequence). Here the CDR3 reads CASSIRDSINQPQHF. DNA of the CDR3: TGTGCCAGTAGTATAAGGGACAGCATCAATCAGCCCCAGCATTTT.

Only a few counts were recorded for this clone. The rearrangement links TRBV15 to TRBJ1-5, with D unresolved. CDR3 size: 16 residues. V shed 0 bases and J shed 8 bases, with 17 bases lying between them. CDR1 is LNHNV, CDR2 YYDKDF, per germline (reference sequence). CDR3 nucleotide sequence: TGTGCCACCAGCAGAGACTTACCGGGAACCGGGGAGCCCCAGCATTTT. This codes for CATSRDLPGTGEPQHF.

The genes are TRBV5-4 and TRBJ2-1; D not certain. Germline assignment: CDR1 SGHNT and CDR2 YYREEE (reference sequence). The V gene lost 1 base and the J gene lost 0 bases, with 14 bases spanning the gap. There are 17 residues in the CDR3. Here the CDR3 reads CASSLPPASNSYNEQFF. The CDR3 DNA follows: TGTGCCAGCAGCTTGCCCCCTGCCTCAAACTCCTACAATGAGCAGTTCTTC.

This clone was recorded once. A read error may produce the germline difference seen at one junction end. The chain recombines TRBV11-1 with TRBJ2-7; 8 bases fit TRBD1. This CDR3 has 14 residues. Germline V lookup: CDR1 SGHAT, CDR2 FQDESV (reference sequence). This chain's CDR3 is CASSFGQGGYEQHF. DNA of the CDR3: TGTGCCAGCAGCTTCGGACAGGGAGGCTACGAGCAGCACTTC.

At least ten counts were recorded for this clone. V and J are TRBV7-8 and TRBJ1-1; no definite D call. The CDR3 spans 14 residues. CDR1 is SGHVS, CDR2 FQNEAQ, per germline. Trimming left V 4 bases short and J 5 bases short, with 14 bases between. CDR3 sequence: CASSSQISGTEAFF. Here the CDR3 DNA reads TGTGCCAGCAGCTCCCAGATATCTGGGACTGAAGCTTTCTTT. Filled out from reference TRBV7-8 and TRBJ1-1, the complete variable domain reads GAGVSQSPRYKVAKRGQDVALRCDPISGHVSLFWYQQALGQGPEFLTYFQNEAQLDKSGLPSDRFFAERPEGSVSTLKIQRTQQEDSAVYLCASSSQISGTEAFFGQGTRLTVV.

The CDR3 coding sequence is TGTGCCAGCAGTTATACAGGGGGATCTGAAGCTTTCTTT. Its protein is CASSYTGGSEAFF. The V and J genes are TRBV5-8 and TRBJ1-1, with 8 bases fitting TRBD1. CDR1 and CDR2 (germline): SGHTS, YDEGEE. With 5 bases clipped from V and 6 bases from J, the junction kept 6 bases outside the gene matches. This CDR3 comprises 13 residues. The full variable domain, completed using reference TRBV5-8 and TRBJ1-1, is EAGVTQSPTHLIKTRGQQATLRCSPISGHTSVYWYQQALGLGLQFLLWYDEGEERNRGNFPPRFSGRQFPNYSSELNVNALELEDSALYLCASSYTGGSEAFFGQGTRLTVV.

This chain links TRBV27 with TRBJ1-1; D is uncertain. The CDR3 is 14 residues long. V was cut by 6 bases and J by 4 bases, with 15 bases left in between. Germline CDR1 MNHEY, CDR2 SMNVEV (reference sequence). CDR3 DNA sequence: TGTGCCAGCAGGTGGGGAACCCCTAGCACTGAAGCTTTCTTT. Protein sequence: CASRWGTPSTEAFF.

J is TRBJ2-7 and V is TRBV28, with 8 bases matching TRBD2. V trimming: 2 bases; J trimming: 7 bases; junction bases outside the gene matches: 10. The CDR3 has 15 amino acids. Germline V gene lookup returns CDR1 MDHEN and CDR2 SYDVKM. CDR3 DNA: TGTGCCAGCAGTTTACGGAGCGGGGGTTTCCTAGAGCAGTACTTC. Amino acid sequence: CASSLRSGGFLEQYF. Combining the CDR3 with reference TRBV28 and TRBJ2-7 gives the whole variable domain DVKVTQSSRYLVKRTGEKVFLECVQDMDHENMFWYRQDPGLGLRLIYFSYDVKMKEKGDIPEGYSVSREKKERFSLILESASTNQTSMYLCASSLRSGGFLEQYFGPGTRLTVT.

This chain joins TRBV5-1 and TRBJ1-6; D not certain. The CDR3 runs 16 residues. V was pared by 0 bases and J by 5 bases, with 12 bases between. Looked up from germline, CDR1 is SGHRS and CDR2 is YFSETQ. The CDR3 loop reads CASSLEPSGHNSPLHF. DNA of the CDR3: TGCGCCAGCAGCTTGGAACCCTCAGGTCATAATTCACCCCTCCACTTT.

This chain connects TRBV9 to TRBJ2-3; D gene unclear. This CDR3 is 15 amino acids long. CDR1 SGDLS and CDR2 YYNGEE come from the germline V gene. Trimming cost V 0 bases and J 0 bases, with 8 bases left between them. The CDR3 region is CASSVGQASTDTQYF. The CDR3 bases are TGTGCCAGCAGCGTAGGGCAGGCAAGCACAGATACGCAGTATTTT.

The V call is TRBV4-3, the J call TRBJ1-4, with no clear D. Per germline, CDR1 LGHNA and CDR2 YSLEER. The CDR3 sequence is 15 residues long. V lost 0 bases, J lost 7 bases, and 12 bases lay in between. The CDR3 loop is CASSQDQESGEKLFF. CDR3 nucleotides: TGCGCCAGCAGCCAAGATCAGGAGTCCGGTGAAAAACTGTTTTTT.

This clone was counted a single time. The junction departs from germline at one end; a sequencing error may be responsible. V gene TRBV7-7 combines with J gene TRBJ2-1, with D unresolved. Germline CDR1 reads SSHAT; CDR2 reads FNYEAQ (reference sequence). The CDR3 loop spans 18 amino acids. CDR3 nucleotide sequence: TGTGCTAGCAGCTTAGAACCCTGCAAGGTGAGCCCCTACAATGAGCAGTTCTTC. Its translation: CASSLEPCKVSPYNEQFF.

The CDR3 DNA follows: TGTGCCAGCACCACTACGAAACTAGCGGGAGGGCCAGAAGAGACCCAGTACTTC. Residues: CASTTTKLAGGPEETQYF. The chain employs TRBV28 and TRBJ2-5; 13 positions agree with TRBD2. The CDR3 has 18 amino acids. J lost 3 bases, V lost 7 bases, and 14 bases had no gene match. Germline assignment: CDR1 MDHEN and CDR2 SYDVKM.

The V gene is TRBV11-3, the J gene TRBJ2-2; 8 nucleotides agree with TRBD1. The CDR3 totals 16 residues. Germline V gene sequence: CDR1 SGHNT, CDR2 YENEEA. The V segment lost 1 base and the J segment 5 bases; nucleotides outside the gene matches: 6. The CDR3 DNA reads as TGTGCCAGCAGCTTAGGGCAGGGGGCGCGGACCGGGGAGCTGTTTTTT. Translation: CASSLGQGARTGELFF.

CDR3 residues: CASSIPATHGQPQHF. The CDR3 DNA follows: TGTGCCAGTAGTATCCCGGCTACCCACGGACAGCCCCAGCATTTT. The gene calls are TRBV19 and TRBJ1-5; unclear D gene. V was pared by 3 bases and J by 7 bases, with 16 bases between. This CDR3 contains 15 residues. Germline V gene sequence: CDR1 LNHDA, CDR2 SQIVND (reference sequence).